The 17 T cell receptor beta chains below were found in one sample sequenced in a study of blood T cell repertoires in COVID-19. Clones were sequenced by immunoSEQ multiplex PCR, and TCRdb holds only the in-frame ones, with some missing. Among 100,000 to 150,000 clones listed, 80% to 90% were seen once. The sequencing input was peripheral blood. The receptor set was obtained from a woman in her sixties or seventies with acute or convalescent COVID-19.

CDR3 sequence reads: CASSTTGDGYTF. DNA for the CDR3: TGTGCCAGCAGCACTACAGGGGATGGCTACACCTTC. V usage is TRBV9 and J usage is TRBJ1-2, with 7 bases aligning to TRBD1. V shed 4 bases, J shed 6 bases, and the junction held 3 bases outside the gene matches. Germline CDR1 reads SGDLS; CDR2 reads YYNGEE. The CDR3 extends over 12 amino acids.

The chain's CDR3 is CASSSLAGRVEQYF. In nucleotides, the CDR3 is TGTGCCAGCAGCTCACTAGCGGGACGTGTCGAGCAGTACTTC. The rearrangement links TRBV7-2 to TRBJ2-7, with 10 nucleotides matching TRBD2. After removal of 4 bases from V and 6 bases from J, the junction contained 6 bases not matched to a gene. In germline, CDR1 is SGHTA, CDR2 FQGNSA. The CDR3 contains 14 residues.

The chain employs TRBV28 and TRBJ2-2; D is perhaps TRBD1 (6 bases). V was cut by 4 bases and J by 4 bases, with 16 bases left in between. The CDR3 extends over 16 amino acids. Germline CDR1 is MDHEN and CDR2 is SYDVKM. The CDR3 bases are TGTGCCAGCAGTTATTTTGAGGGCAGGGGCACCGGGGAGCTGTTTTTT. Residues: CASSYFEGRGTGELFF.

The CDR3 DNA sequence: TGTGCCATCAGTGATTTAAAAAGCAATCAGCCCCAGCATTTT. Its protein is CAISDLKSNQPQHF. The chain carries TRBV10-3 and TRBJ1-5, with D uncertain. Germline V gene lookup returns CDR1 ENHRY and CDR2 SYGVKD. The CDR3 runs 14 residues. V dropped 3 bases and J dropped 1 base, with 7 bases sitting between them.

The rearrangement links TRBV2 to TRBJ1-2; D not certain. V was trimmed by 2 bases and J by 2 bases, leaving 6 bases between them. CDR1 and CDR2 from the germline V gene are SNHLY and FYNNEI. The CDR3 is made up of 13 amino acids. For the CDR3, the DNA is TGTGCCAGCAGTGAAACGGTGAACTATGGCTACACCTTC. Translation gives CASSETVNYGYTF.

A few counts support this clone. CDR3 sequence (DNA): TGTGCCAGCAGCCAAGGTAGCAGTCGCACAGATACGCAGTATTTT. Protein: CASSQGSSRTDTQYF. J is TRBJ2-3 and V is TRBV7-9; D uncertain. This CDR3 is built from 15 residues. Trimming removed 5 bases from V and 1 base from J, with 13 bases in between. The germline CDR1 and CDR2 sequences are SEHNR and FQNEAQ (reference sequence).

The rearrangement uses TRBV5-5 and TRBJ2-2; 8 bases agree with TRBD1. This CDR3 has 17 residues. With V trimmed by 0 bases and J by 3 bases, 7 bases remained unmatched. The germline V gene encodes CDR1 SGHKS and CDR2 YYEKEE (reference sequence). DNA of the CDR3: TGTGCCAGCAGCTTGGTTTTCCTACAGGGGGACACCGGGGAGCTGTTTTTT. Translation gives CASSLVFLQGDTGELFF.

Here the CDR3 DNA reads TGTGCCATCGCCGAACGGACTAGCGGGAGATCTGGGCCTAACAATGAGCAGTTCTTC. It is translated as CAIAERTSGRSGPNNEQFF. This rearrangement joins TRBV10-3 to TRBJ2-1, with TRBD2 matching over 13 bases. V was clipped by 8 bases and J by 5 bases; unmatched bases: 18. The CDR3 is 19 amino acids. Germline-derived CDR1 and CDR2 are ENHRY and SYGVKD.

The CDR3 protein is CASSLVTQNGYTF. The CDR3 DNA follows: TGCGCCAGCAGCTTGGTGACTCAGAATGGCTACACCTTC. The chain couples TRBV5-1 to TRBJ1-2, with no clear D. This CDR3 has 13 residues. V was clipped by 0 bases and J by 6 bases, with 9 bases between them. CDR1 is SGHRS and CDR2 is YFSETQ in the germline V gene.

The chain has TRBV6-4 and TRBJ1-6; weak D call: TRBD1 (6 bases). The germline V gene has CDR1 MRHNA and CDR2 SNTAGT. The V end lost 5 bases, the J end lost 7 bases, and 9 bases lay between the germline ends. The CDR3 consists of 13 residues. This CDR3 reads CASSRDTNSPLHF. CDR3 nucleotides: TGTGCCAGCAGTCGGGACACAAATTCACCCCTCCACTTT.

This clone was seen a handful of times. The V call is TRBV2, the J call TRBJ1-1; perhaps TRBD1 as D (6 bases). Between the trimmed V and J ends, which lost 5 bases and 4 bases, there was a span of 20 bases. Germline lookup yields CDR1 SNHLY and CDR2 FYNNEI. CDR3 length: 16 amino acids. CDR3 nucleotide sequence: TGTGCCAGCAGTCTAAGGACAGTAGGTCGTGGCACTGAAGCTTTCTTT. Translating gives CASSLRTVGRGTEAFF. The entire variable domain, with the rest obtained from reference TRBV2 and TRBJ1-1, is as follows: EPEVTQTPSHQVTQMGQEVILRCVPISNHLYFYWYRQILGQKVEFLVSFYNNEISEKSEIFDDQFSVERPDGSNFTLKIRSTKLEDSAMYFCASSLRTVGRGTEAFFGQGTRLTVV.

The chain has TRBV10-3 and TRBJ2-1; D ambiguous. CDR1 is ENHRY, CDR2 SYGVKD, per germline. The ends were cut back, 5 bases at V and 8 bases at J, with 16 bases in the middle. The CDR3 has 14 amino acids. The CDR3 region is CAISKPQVIHEQFF. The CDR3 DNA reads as TGTGCCATCAGTAAACCCCAGGTGATTCATGAGCAGTTCTTC.

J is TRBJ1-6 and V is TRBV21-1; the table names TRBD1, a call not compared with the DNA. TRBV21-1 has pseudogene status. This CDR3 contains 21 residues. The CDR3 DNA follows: TGTGCCAGCATTACATTCAGGAATGATGACCCATTGAGCTCCTATAATTCACCCCTCCACTTT. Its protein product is CASITFRNDDPLSSYNSPLHF.

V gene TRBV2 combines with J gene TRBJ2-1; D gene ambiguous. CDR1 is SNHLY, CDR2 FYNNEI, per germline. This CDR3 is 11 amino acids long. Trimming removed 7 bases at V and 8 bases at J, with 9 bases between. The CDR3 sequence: CASTGFDEQFF. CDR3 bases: TGTGCCAGCACCGGGTTCGATGAGCAGTTCTTC.

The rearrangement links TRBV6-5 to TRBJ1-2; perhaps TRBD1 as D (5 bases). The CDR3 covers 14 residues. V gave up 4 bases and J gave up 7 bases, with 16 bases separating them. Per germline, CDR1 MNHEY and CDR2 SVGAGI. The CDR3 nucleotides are TGTGCCAGCAGTTTTTCGACTTGGGGGGGTGGCTACACCTTC. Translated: CASSFSTWGGGYTF.

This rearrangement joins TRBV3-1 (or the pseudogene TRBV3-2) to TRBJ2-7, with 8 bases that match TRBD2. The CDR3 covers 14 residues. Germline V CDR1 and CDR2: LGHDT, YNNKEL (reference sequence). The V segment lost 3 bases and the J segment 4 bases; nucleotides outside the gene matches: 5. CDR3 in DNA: TGTGCCAGCAGCCAGGGCGCGGGAGGTTACGAGCAGTACTTC. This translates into CASSQGAGGYEQYF.

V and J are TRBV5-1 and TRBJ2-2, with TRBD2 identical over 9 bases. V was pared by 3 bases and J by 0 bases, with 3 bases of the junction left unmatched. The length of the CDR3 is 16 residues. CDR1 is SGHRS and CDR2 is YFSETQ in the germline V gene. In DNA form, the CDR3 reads TGCGCCAGCAGCTCAGGACTAGCGACGAACACCGGGGAGCTGTTTTTT. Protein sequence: CASSSGLATNTGELFF.